These 5 T cell receptor beta chains share one sample of origin, sequenced in a study of T cell responses to AZD1222 COVID-19 vaccine (dated by TCRdb to about 2021). The time point label here, explained by the study, means: baseline before first vaccination. To prepare the library, the immunoSEQ multiplex PCR assay was applied. Held by TCRdb, this immuneACCESS table contains in-frame sequences only and omits some clones. Under half of the omission traces to an unresolved V gene where checked; the cause of the rest is unknown. The sample records approximately 120,000 clones, 85% to 90% of which are singletons. The ten largest clones represent 28% of the sample. Material: peripheral blood, obtained on day 0 of AZD1222 vaccination. Receptors were obtained from an adult in good health.

The rearrangement links TRBV14 to TRBJ2-6; no clear D gene. The germline V and J ends were trimmed by 4 bases and 2 bases, with 18 bases remaining between them. The germline CDR1 and CDR2 sequences are SGHDN and FVKESK. The CDR3 consists of 18 residues. The DNA for the CDR3 is TGTGCCAGCAGCCTCCTAAAACTCACTCAAACTGGGGCCAACGTCCTGACTTTC. Translated: CASSLLKLTQTGANVLTF.

The chain recombines TRBV6-1 with TRBJ1-1, with 8 bases identical to TRBD1. CDR3 length: 15 residues. The J segment lost 4 bases and the V segment lost 1 base, leaving 5 bases of the junction unmatched. The germline V gene has CDR1 MNHNS and CDR2 SASEGT. CDR3 region: CASSEGYRGGTEAFF. The CDR3 DNA reads TGTGCCAGCAGTGAAGGGTACAGGGGGGGCACTGAAGCTTTCTTT.

The chain employs TRBV6-5 and TRBJ1-3; D gene uncertain. The CDR3 sequence is 14 residues long. Germline CDR1 is MNHEY and CDR2 is SVGAGI. V lost 5 bases to trimming and J lost 6 bases, with 14 bases between them. The CDR3 is CASSPRTPLNTIYF. CDR3 coding DNA: TGTGCCAGCAGTCCGCGGACCCCTTTAAACACCATATATTTT.

The chain combines TRBV7-2 with TRBJ2-1, with TRBD2 identical over 10 bases. Looked up from germline, CDR1 is SGHTA and CDR2 is FQGNSA. With 2 bases clipped from V and 8 bases from J, the junction kept 6 bases outside the gene matches. The CDR3 runs to 15 residues. The CDR3 coding sequence is TGTGCCAGCAGCTTAAGCGGGAGGGCCTGGGATGAGCAGTTCTTC. The encoded protein is CASSLSGRAWDEQFF.

The J gene is TRBJ1-1, the V gene TRBV5-5; D is ambiguous. CDR3 length equals 15 residues. V was trimmed by 1 base and J by 11 bases, leaving 21 bases between them. In germline, CDR1 is SGHKS, CDR2 YYEKEE (reference sequence). The CDR3 protein is CASSLNLWQPGVAFF. CDR3 sequence (DNA): TGTGCCAGCAGCTTGAACCTTTGGCAGCCTGGGGTGGCTTTCTTT. Full variable domain (outside the CDR3, taken from reference TRBV5-5 and TRBJ1-1): DAGVTQSPTHLIKTRGQQVTLRCSPISGHKSVSWYQQVLGQGPQFIFQYYEKEERGRGNFPDRFSARQFPNYSSELNVNALLLGDSALYLCASSLNLWQPGVAFFGQGTRLTVV.